This entry describes one T cell receptor beta chain. TCRdb re-called the RT-PCR reads with MiXCR, one entry per CDR3 protein. The table lists hundreds of thousands of distinct CDR3 sequences, 12% to 15% of them singletons. Germline V gene data show CDR1 as MNHNY and CDR2 as SVGAGI (reference sequence). The CDR3 is 16 amino acids. V dropped 6 bases and J dropped 5; count of bases not matched to a gene: 14. V is TRBV6-6 and J is TRBJ2-7, with TRBD1 matching 9 bases. This receptor was taken from a female donor in good health, serving as a healthy control. The sequencing sample was made of memory CD4+ T cells from blood. DNA for the CDR3: TGTGCCAGCAGCCAGGTACCGGGACAGGGCCTCCACGAGCAGTACTTC. This translates into CASSQVPGQGLHEQYF.